One and the same sample provided the 17 T cell receptor beta chains below, sequenced in a study of cytomegalovirus exposure and HLA in healthy donors. Primers for the PCR totalled 60 Vbeta and 13 Jbeta. Measured with immunoSEQ multiplex PCR; TCRdb has only the in-frame clones, and not every one. The sample lists about 180,000 clones; roughly 79% were seen once. Material for sequencing was PBMCs. These receptors all stem from a male donor in good health and CMV-seronegative.

J is TRBJ2-5 and V is TRBV5-4; a possible D gene is TRBD1 (6 bases). In germline, CDR1 is SGHNT, CDR2 YYREEE (reference sequence). The CDR3 extends over 13 amino acids. V gave up 4 bases and J gave up 1 base, with 8 bases separating them. The DNA of the CDR3 is TGTGCCAGCAGCGGGACATTCCAAGAGACCCAGTACTTC. This sequence encodes CASSGTFQETQYF.

This clone has just one count. The chain is built from TRBV10-1 and TRBJ2-4, with 7 bases identical to TRBD1. The CDR3 loop spans 15 amino acids. Germline-derived CDR1 and CDR2 are WNHNN and SYGVQD (reference sequence). Trimming removed 4 bases from V and 0 bases from J; junction bases left unmatched: 3. Here the CDR3 DNA reads TGCGCCAGCAGTGGACAGGGTTTAGCCAAAAACATTCAGTACTTC. Translating it yields CASSGQGLAKNIQYF.

This clone was picked up a small number of times. V and J are TRBV28 and TRBJ1-5, with a weak D call TRBD1 (5 bases). Trimming stripped 2 bases from V and 7 bases from J, with 9 bases between. Germline V gene lookup returns CDR1 MDHEN and CDR2 SYDVKM. The CDR3 runs to 13 residues. The CDR3 sequence: CASSLQGTQPQHF. In nucleotides, the CDR3 is TGTGCCAGCAGTTTACAGGGAACGCAGCCCCAGCATTTT.

The chain uses TRBV30 and TRBJ1-5, with TRBD1 matching 8 bases. V lost 3 bases and J lost 5; bases outside the gene matches: 6. CDR1 is GTSNPN and CDR2 is SVGIG in the germline V gene (reference sequence). This CDR3 has 14 amino acids. CDR3 amino acids: CAWSMDRVDQPQHF. CDR3 coding DNA: TGTGCCTGGAGCATGGACAGGGTGGATCAGCCCCAGCATTTT.

This clone was observed once. V usage is TRBV19 and J usage is TRBJ2-1; D possibly corresponds to TRBD2 (7 bases). Germline V gene data show CDR1 as LNHDA and CDR2 as SQIVND (reference sequence). The V gene lost 11 bases and the J gene lost 2 bases, with 16 bases spanning the gap. The CDR3 totals 14 residues. CDR3 DNA: TGTGCCTCAAAGAGGGGGGGTACCTACAATGAGCAGTTCTTC. Protein sequence: CASKRGGTYNEQFF.

This chain joins TRBV6-6 and TRBJ1-5; D is unresolved. The length of the CDR3 is 13 residues. Germline CDR1 MNHNY, CDR2 SVGAGI (reference sequence). Trimming shortened V by 5 bases and J by 7 bases, and 12 bases separated the two germline ends. The CDR3 coding sequence is TGTGCCAGCAGTACTAGGGTGGCCCAGCCCCAGCATTTT. It translates to CASSTRVAQPQHF.

This rearrangement joins TRBV7-3 to TRBJ1-5; possible D gene TRBD1, 6 bases. The germline V gene has CDR1 SGHTA and CDR2 FQGTGA. The CDR3 runs 13 residues. V was pared by 5 bases and J by 4 bases, with 9 bases between. The CDR3 is CASSIDRNQPQHF. The CDR3 DNA sequence: TGTGCCAGCAGCATAGACAGGAATCAGCCCCAGCATTTT.

This chain uses TRBV6-1 with TRBJ1-1; the match to TRBD1 covers 9 bases. Germline trimming cut 6 bases from V and 1 base from J; bases unmatched to any gene: 3. CDR3 length: 14 residues. Germline V gene data show CDR1 as MNHNS and CDR2 as SASEGT. CDR3 loop: CASRQGASNTEAFF. For the CDR3, the DNA is TGTGCCAGCAGACAGGGGGCCTCGAACACTGAAGCTTTCTTT.

CDR3 sequence (DNA): TGTGCCAGTAGTAGGAGACAGGGGCCCCCCTCGGGAGAGCAGTACTTC. The encoded protein is CASSRRQGPPSGEQYF. The J gene is TRBJ2-7, the V gene TRBV19, with 8 bases fitting TRBD1. The germline gives CDR1 LNHDA, CDR2 SQIVND (reference sequence). The CDR3 has 16 amino acids. V shed 4 bases and J 7 bases; nucleotides not matched to a gene: 15.

The chain recombines TRBV2 with TRBJ1-2, with 9 positions matching TRBD1. Germline V gene sequence: CDR1 SNHLY, CDR2 FYNNEI. The CDR3 is 13 amino acids. V lost 7 bases, J lost 10 bases, and 10 bases stayed unmatched. The CDR3 loop reads CASNSPGTGTYTF. In DNA form, the CDR3 reads TGTGCCAGCAATAGTCCCGGGACAGGGACCTACACCTTC.

The rearrangement uses TRBV6-6 and TRBJ2-5, with 9 bases fitting TRBD1. The DNA end favors TRBJ2-7, so the J call may be wrong. CDR1 is MNHNY and CDR2 is SVGAGI in the germline V gene (reference sequence). The CDR3 has 13 amino acids. The CDR3 coding sequence is TGTGCCAGCAGAACAACAGGGGGCGGCGAGCAGTACTTC. Its translation is CASRTTGGGEQYF.

In the case of this clone: At one boundary the junction diverges from the germline segment, which might be a read error. The chain employs TRBV19 and TRBJ1-5; tentative D call: TRBD1 (5 bases). CDR3 length: 14 residues. Germline CDR1 reads LNHDA; CDR2 reads SQIVND (reference sequence). The CDR3 here is CASSIQGGNQPQHF. The DNA of the CDR3 is TGTGCCAGCAGTATTCAGGGTGGAAATCAGCCCCAGCATTTT.

The chain joins TRBV30 to TRBJ1-1; D is possibly TRBD1 (5 bases). This CDR3 has 15 amino acids. CDR1 is GTSNPN and CDR2 is SVGIG in the germline V gene (reference sequence). Deletions cut 3 bases from V and 4 bases from J, with 18 bases between. In DNA form, the CDR3 reads TGTGCCTGGAGGGGAGAGGGGAGGGTAGGCACTGAAGCTTTCTTT. This gives the protein CAWRGEGRVGTEAFF.

CDR3: CASSLAPEVGEKLFF. The CDR3 DNA follows: TGTGCCAGCAGCTTAGCCCCAGAGGTGGGTGAAAAACTGTTTTTT. This chain uses TRBV7-2 with TRBJ1-4; D gene unclear. The V and J ends lost 0 bases and 7 bases respectively, with 12 bases between them. CDR1 and CDR2 from the germline V gene are SGHTA and FQGNSA. CDR3 length equals 15 residues.

This clone was observed a handful of times. The genes are TRBV10-3 and TRBJ1-5; 10 positions agree with TRBD1. Germline V gene lookup returns CDR1 ENHRY and CDR2 SYGVKD. The V and J ends lost 5 bases and 4 bases, in that order; junction bases with no gene match: 5. This CDR3 comprises 15 residues. CDR3 sequence: CAISPGQGHNQPQHF. DNA for the CDR3: TGTGCCATCAGTCCGGGACAGGGGCATAATCAGCCCCAGCATTTT.

This clone turned up a few times. The chain uses TRBV5-8 and TRBJ1-4, with 8 bases that match TRBD1. This CDR3 has 15 amino acids. Germline-derived CDR1 and CDR2 are SGHTS and YDEGEE. After removal of 3 bases from V and 3 bases from J, the junction contained 4 bases not matched to a gene. The CDR3 DNA sequence: TGTGCCAGCAGCTCCCAGGGGGCGCCTAATGAAAAACTGTTTTTT. Residues: CASSSQGAPNEKLFF.

The CDR3 DNA reads as TGCGCCAGCAGCTTGATAGTGACTAGCGGGTCGAGCTCCTACAATGAGCAGTTCTTC. Its translation is CASSLIVTSGSSSYNEQFF. This rearrangement joins TRBV5-1 to TRBJ2-1; 10 bases are shared with TRBD2. The CDR3 is 19 amino acids. The V segment lost 1 base and the J segment 0 bases; nucleotides outside the gene matches: 10. Germline V gives CDR1 SGHRS, CDR2 YFSETQ.